The 7 T cell receptor beta chains in this list originate from one sample, sequenced in a study of blood T cells in healthy people across ages. A J-beta primer mix and a sample-barcoded 5' primer were used in a second PCR of about 7 to 12 cycles. TCRdb called the 5' RACE reads again in MiXCR, with one record for every CDR3 protein. The sample has about 650,000 distinct CDR3 sequences; less than 40% are singletons. The material sequenced was blood. Receptors originate from a woman aged 80 or over in good health.

On this clonotype: A much bigger clone sits one base away, suggesting this may be a read error. This chain links TRBV20-1 with TRBJ1-5; 9 nucleotides agree with TRBD1. V lost 0 bases to trimming and J lost 7 bases; unmatched junction nucleotides: 7. This CDR3 is built from 15 residues. Germline values: CDR1 DFQATT, CDR2 SNEGSKA (reference sequence). CDR3 sequence (DNA): TGCAGTGCTAGAGAGGGGGACAGGGTGAGACAGCCCCAGCATTTT. It codes for CSAREGDRVRQPQHF.

As regards this clonotype: This could be a read error, since a much larger clone is one nucleotide away. The V and J genes are TRBV7-9 and TRBJ1-2, with 9 bases identical to TRBD1. Germline values: CDR1 SEHNR, CDR2 FQNEAQ (reference sequence). This CDR3 comprises 14 residues. The CDR3 sequence is CASSLDRGHNGHTF. The DNA for the CDR3 is TGTGCCAGCAGCTTAGACAGGGGGCATAATGGCCACACCTTC. Full variable domain (remainder filled in from reference TRBV7-9 and TRBJ1-2): DTGVSQNPRHKITKRGQNVTFRCDPISEHNRLYWYRQTLGQGPEFLTYFQNEAQLEKSRLLSDRFSAERPKGSFSTLEIQRTEQGDSAMYLCASSLDRGHNGHTFGSGTRLTVV.

This clonotype was seen ten or more times. This sequence joins TRBV7-8 and TRBJ2-7; no clear D. V lost 1 base and J 0 bases, leaving 10 bases between the germline ends. Germline V gene sequence: CDR1 SGHVS, CDR2 FQNEAQ. CDR3 length: 15 amino acids. The CDR3 sequence is CASSLEARSSYEQYF. The CDR3 DNA sequence: TGTGCCAGCAGCTTAGAAGCCAGAAGCTCCTACGAGCAGTACTTC.

This clonotype occurred many times. The chain carries TRBV4-3 and TRBJ2-1; 7 bases map to TRBD2. Germline CDR1 LGHNA, CDR2 YSLEER. V shed 0 bases and J 7 bases; nucleotides not matched to a gene: 3. CDR3 length: 14 amino acids. The CDR3 protein is CASSQEGGGNEQFF. The CDR3 nucleotides read TGCGCCAGCAGCCAAGAAGGCGGGGGAAATGAGCAGTTCTTC.

Notes on this clonotype: The junction departs from the called germline gene at one end, perhaps through a read error. This chain connects TRBV20-1 to TRBJ2-1, with D hard to call. Germline-derived CDR1 and CDR2 are DFQATT and SNEGSKA (reference sequence). The CDR3 contains 14 residues. This CDR3 reads CSAREGPVNNGQFF. CDR3 DNA sequence: TGCAGTGCTAGAGAGGGTCCGGTAAACAATGGGCAGTTCTTC.

The gene calls are TRBV20-1 and TRBJ2-7; D is unresolved. The CDR3 sequence is 14 residues long. Trimming shortened V by 0 bases and J by 0 bases, and 9 bases separated the two germline ends. Germline CDR1 and CDR2: DFQATT and SNEGSKA (reference sequence). Here the CDR3 DNA reads TGCAGTGCTAGAGACAGCAGGAGCTCCTACGAGCAGTACTTC. Protein product: CSARDSRSSYEQYF.

This clonotype was observed many times. The chain links TRBV9 to TRBJ2-2; 11 bases fit TRBD1. V lost 3 bases and J lost 7; bases outside the gene matches: 5. The germline gives CDR1 SGDLS, CDR2 YYNGEE. The CDR3 spans 15 residues. This CDR3 is CASSARTGGSGELFF. CDR3 in DNA: TGTGCCAGCAGCGCAAGGACAGGGGGCAGCGGGGAGCTGTTTTTT.